This T cell receptor beta chain was documented in a study of cytomegalovirus exposure and HLA in healthy donors. This CDR3 has 17 residues. The V end lost 0 bases, the J end lost 1 base, and 14 bases lay between the germline ends. Study results and caveats: Using the classifier, cytomegalovirus status was reportedly diagnosed with high specificity and sensitivity. HLA restriction was apparent for most CMV-associated TCR beta chains in a later analysis. A prior analysis recorded that most TCR beta V segments were productive about 87% or about 30% of the time. Among donors in an Asian-associated ancestry cluster, a later analysis reportedly found fewer N-insertions than the approximately 670-donor mean.

As regards this clone: Its antigen remains unidentified.

PCR primers comprised 60 Vbeta and 13 Jbeta primers. The table came from immunoSEQ multiplex PCR; TCRdb's copy has only in-frame clones and leaves some out. The repertoire holds about 160,000 clones, roughly 84% seen once, with approximately 2% in the top ten. The sequence was collected from a man aged 18 to 35 in good health and CMV-seronegative. The rearrangement joins TRBV5-3 to TRBJ1-5; D is uncertain. TRBV5-3 counts as an open reading frame of uncertain function. The source material was PBMCs. CDR3 loop: CARSLVSGVSSNQPQHF. The CDR3 coding sequence is TGTGCCAGAAGCTTGGTTTCCGGAGTCTCAAGCAATCAGCCCCAGCATTTT.